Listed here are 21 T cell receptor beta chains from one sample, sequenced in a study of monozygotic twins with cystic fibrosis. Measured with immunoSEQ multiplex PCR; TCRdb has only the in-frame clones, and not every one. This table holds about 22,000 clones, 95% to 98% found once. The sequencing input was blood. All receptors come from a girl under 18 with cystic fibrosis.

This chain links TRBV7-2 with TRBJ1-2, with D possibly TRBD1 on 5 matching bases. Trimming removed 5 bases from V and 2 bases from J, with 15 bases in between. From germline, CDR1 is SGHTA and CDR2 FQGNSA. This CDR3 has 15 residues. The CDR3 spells CASSPQGRVNYGYTF. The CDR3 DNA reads TGTGCCAGCAGCCCGCAGGGTAGAGTGAACTATGGCTACACCTTC.

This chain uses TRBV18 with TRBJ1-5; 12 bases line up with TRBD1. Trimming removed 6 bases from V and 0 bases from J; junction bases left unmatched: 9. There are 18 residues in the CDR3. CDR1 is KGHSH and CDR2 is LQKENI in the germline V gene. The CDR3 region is CASSSGTGGGGSNQPQHF. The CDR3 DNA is TGTGCCAGCTCCTCCGGGACAGGGGGCGGTGGTAGCAATCAGCCCCAGCATTTT.

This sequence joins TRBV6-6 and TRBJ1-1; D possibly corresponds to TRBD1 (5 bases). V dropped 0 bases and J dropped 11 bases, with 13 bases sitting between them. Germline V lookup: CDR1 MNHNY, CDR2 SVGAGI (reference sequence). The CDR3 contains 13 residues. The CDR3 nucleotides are TGTGCCAGCAGTTACTCGGAGGGGTTCAAGGCTTTCTTT. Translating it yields CASSYSEGFKAFF.

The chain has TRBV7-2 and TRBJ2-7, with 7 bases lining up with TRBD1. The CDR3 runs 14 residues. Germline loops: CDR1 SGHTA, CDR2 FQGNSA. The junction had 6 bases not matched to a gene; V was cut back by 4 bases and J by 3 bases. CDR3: CASSYRQGDYEQYF. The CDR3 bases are TGTGCCAGCAGCTACCGACAGGGTGACTACGAGCAGTACTTC.

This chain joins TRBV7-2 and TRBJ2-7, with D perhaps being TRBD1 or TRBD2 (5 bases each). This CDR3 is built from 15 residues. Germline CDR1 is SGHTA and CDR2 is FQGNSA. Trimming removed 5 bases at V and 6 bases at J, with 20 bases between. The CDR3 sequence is CASSPSGTIGAEQYF. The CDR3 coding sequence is TGTGCCAGCAGCCCATCCGGGACGATCGGGGCCGAGCAGTACTTC. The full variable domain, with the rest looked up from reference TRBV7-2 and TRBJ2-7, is GAGVSQSPSNKVTEKGKDVELRCDPISGHTALYWYRQSLGQGLEFLIYFQGNSAPDKSGLPSDRFSAERTGGSVSTLTIQRTQQEDSAVYLCASSPSGTIGAEQYFGPGTRLTVT.

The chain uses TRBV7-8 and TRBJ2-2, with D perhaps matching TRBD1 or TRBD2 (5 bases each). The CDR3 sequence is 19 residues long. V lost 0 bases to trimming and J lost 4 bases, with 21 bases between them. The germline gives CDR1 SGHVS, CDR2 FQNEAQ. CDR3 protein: CASSLAHRGEFAGTGELFF. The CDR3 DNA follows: TGTGCCAGCAGCTTAGCTCATCGGGGCGAATTCGCGGGCACCGGGGAGCTGTTTTTT.

The CDR3 DNA reads as TGTGCCAGCAGCGTAGGGACCAGTGGGGAGCAGTACTTC. Translation: CASSVGTSGEQYF. The genes are TRBV9 and TRBJ2-7; D not certain. The CDR3 runs to 13 residues. The V gene's germline CDR1 is SGDLS and CDR2 YYNGEE. V dropped 0 bases and J dropped 7 bases, with 11 bases sitting between them.

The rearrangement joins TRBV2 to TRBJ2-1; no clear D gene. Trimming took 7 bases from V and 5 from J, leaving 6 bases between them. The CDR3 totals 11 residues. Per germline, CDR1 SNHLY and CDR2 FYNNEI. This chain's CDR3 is CASTPDNEQFF. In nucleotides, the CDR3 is TGTGCCAGCACCCCAGACAATGAGCAGTTCTTC.

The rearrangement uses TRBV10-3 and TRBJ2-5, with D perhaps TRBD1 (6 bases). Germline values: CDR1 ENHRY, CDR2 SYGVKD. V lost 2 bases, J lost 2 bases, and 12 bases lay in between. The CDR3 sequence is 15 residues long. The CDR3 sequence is CAISEAPGAQETQYF. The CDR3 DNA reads TGTGCCATCAGTGAGGCCCCAGGGGCTCAAGAGACCCAGTACTTC.

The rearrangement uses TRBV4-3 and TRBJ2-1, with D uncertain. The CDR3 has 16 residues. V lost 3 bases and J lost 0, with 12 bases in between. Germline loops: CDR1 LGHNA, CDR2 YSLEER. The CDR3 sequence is CASSHDTALSYNEQFF. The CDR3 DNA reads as TGCGCCAGCAGCCACGATACAGCGCTCTCCTACAATGAGCAGTTCTTC.

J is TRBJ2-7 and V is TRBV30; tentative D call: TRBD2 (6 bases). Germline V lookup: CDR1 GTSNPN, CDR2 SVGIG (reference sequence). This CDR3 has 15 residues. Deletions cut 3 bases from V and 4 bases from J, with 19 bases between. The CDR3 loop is CAWSKTGTGVYEQYF. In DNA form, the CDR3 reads TGTGCCTGGAGCAAAACCGGGACTGGGGTTTACGAGCAGTACTTC.

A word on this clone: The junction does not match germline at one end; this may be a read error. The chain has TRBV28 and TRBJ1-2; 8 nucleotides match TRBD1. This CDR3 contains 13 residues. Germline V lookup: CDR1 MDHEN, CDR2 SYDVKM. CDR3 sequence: CASCFYRGNGYTF. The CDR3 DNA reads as TGTGCCAGCTGTTTTTACAGGGGGAACGGCTACACCTTC.

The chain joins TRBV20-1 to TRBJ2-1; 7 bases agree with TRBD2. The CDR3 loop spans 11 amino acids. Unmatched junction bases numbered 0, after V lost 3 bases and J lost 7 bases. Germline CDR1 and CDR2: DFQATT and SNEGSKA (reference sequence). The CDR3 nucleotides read TGCAGTGCTAGGGGAGGGAATGAGCAGTTCTTC. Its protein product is CSARGGNEQFF.

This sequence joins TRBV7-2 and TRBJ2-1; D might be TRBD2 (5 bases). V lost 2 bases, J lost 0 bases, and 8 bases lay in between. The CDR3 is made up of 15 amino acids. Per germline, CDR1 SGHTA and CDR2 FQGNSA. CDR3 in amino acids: CASSLSGSSYNEQFF. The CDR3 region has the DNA TGTGCCAGCAGCTTAAGTGGGAGCTCCTACAATGAGCAGTTCTTC.

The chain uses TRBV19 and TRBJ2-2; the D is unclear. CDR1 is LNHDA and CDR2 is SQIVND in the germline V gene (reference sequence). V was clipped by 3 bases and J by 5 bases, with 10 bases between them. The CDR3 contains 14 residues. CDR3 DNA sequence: TGTGCCAGTAGTATTAACGGAGCGACCGGGGAGCTGTTTTTT. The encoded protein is CASSINGATGELFF.

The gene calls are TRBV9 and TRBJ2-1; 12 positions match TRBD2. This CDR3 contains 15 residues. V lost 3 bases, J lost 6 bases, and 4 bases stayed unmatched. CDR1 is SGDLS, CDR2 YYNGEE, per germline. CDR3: CASSATSGRTNEQFF. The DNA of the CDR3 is TGTGCCAGCAGCGCGACTAGCGGGAGAACCAATGAGCAGTTCTTC. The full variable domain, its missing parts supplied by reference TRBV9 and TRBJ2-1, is DSGVTQTPKHLITATGQRVTLRCSPRSGDLSVYWYQQSLDQGLQFLIQYYNGEERAKGNILERFSAQQFPDLHSELNLSSLELGDSALYFCASSATSGRTNEQFFGPGTRLTVL.

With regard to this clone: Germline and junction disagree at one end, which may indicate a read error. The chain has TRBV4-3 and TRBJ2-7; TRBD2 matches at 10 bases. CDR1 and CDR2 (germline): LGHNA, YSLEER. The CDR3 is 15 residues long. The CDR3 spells CASSQGLADSYEQYF. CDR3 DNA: TGCGCCAGCAGTCAAGGACTAGCGGACTCCTACGAGCAGTACTTC.

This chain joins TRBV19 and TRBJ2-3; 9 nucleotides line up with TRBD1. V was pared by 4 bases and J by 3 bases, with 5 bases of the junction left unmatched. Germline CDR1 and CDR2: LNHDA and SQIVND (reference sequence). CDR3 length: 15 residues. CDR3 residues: CASSNGTGRTDTQYF. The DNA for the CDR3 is TGTGCCAGTAGTAACGGGACAGGGCGGACAGATACGCAGTATTTT.

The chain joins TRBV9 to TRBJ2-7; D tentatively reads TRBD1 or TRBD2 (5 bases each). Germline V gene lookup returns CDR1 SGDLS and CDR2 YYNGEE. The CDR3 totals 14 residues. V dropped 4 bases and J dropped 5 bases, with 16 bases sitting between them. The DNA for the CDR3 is TGTGCCAGCAGCTTCCGGGGCGGTGTAGACGAGCAGTACTTC. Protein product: CASSFRGGVDEQYF.

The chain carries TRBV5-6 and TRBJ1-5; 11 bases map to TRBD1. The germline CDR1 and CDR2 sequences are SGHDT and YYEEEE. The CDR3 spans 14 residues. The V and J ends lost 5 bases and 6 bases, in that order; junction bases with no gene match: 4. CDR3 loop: CASSYGTGGQPQHF. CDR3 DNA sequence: TGTGCCAGCAGTTACGGGACAGGGGGTCAGCCCCAGCATTTT.

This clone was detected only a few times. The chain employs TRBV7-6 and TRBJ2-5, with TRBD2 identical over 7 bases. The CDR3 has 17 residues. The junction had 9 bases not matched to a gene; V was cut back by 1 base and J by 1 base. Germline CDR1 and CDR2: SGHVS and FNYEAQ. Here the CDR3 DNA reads TGTGCCAGCAGCTTAGATCCGCGACTAGCAGTCCAAGAGACCCAGTACTTC. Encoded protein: CASSLDPRLAVQETQYF.